This T cell receptor (beta chain) emerged from a study of early stage breast cancer tumors. Study-wide background: The ER+/PR+/HER2- tumors included fewer than ten ductal and a few lobular carcinomas. Study-level points and caveats: Commonly generated sequences made up most enriched TCRB sequences shared between patients. Blood repertoires resembled normal breast more than tumor.

The V and J ends lost 1 base and 8 bases respectively, with 9 bases between them. Germline-derived CDR1 and CDR2 are SGHDN and FVKESK. This CDR3 contains 14 residues. Produced via immunoSEQ multiplex PCR; TCRdb's table is partial and in-frame only. The sample lists 40,000 to 60,000 clones; approximately 83% were seen once. A word on this clone: Its antigen is not known.

The TCR sequence derives from a person between 50 and 60 years old with breast cancer. The V gene is TRBV14, the J gene TRBJ1-6; no clear D gene. Source material: blood. The CDR3 region is CASSQGGWDSPLHF. The CDR3 DNA is TGTGCCAGCAGCCAAGGAGGCTGGGATTCACCCCTCCACTTT.